The subject of this entry is one T cell receptor beta chain. Its antigen remains unknown. This entry comes from a study of Graves' ophthalmopathy and Graves' hyperthyroidism. Study-level information: Untreated patients at initial diagnosis provided peripheral blood. Overall study results and limits: With a specificity of roughly 72% and a sensitivity of more than 65%, the model predicted ophthalmopathy progression. Using 13 signatures, a model distinguished ophthalmopathy from stable hyperthyroidism, reaching around 88% sensitivity and roughly 80% specificity.

The study amplified TCR beta CDR3 regions using RNA transcripts. First-round RT-PCR with HTBI primers preceded a second-round multiplex PCR. Each CDR3 protein gets one entry after TCRdb re-called the multiplex PCR reads with MiXCR. The sample contains about 58,000 distinct CDR3 sequences, approximately 52% of which appear only once. Trimming stripped 6 bases from V and 8 bases from J, with 19 bases between. The CDR3 has 13 residues. The germline V gene encodes CDR1 SQVTM and CDR2 ANQGSEA. The genes are TRBV29-1 and TRBJ1-1; no clear D. The source of this sequence is an adult woman with Graves' ophthalmopathy. Specimen: peripheral blood. As DNA, the CDR3 is TGCAGCGTCTCGGAGGGTGGGTTCCCCGAAGCTTTCTTT. Translating gives CSVSEGGFPEAFF. Together with reference TRBV29-1 and TRBJ1-1, the CDR3 gives the full variable domain: SAVISQKPSRDICQRGTSLTIQCQVDSQVTMMFWYRQQPGQSLTLIATANQGSEATYESGFVIDKFPISRPNLTFSTLTVSNMSPEDSSIYLCSVSEGGFPEAFFGQGTRLTVV.